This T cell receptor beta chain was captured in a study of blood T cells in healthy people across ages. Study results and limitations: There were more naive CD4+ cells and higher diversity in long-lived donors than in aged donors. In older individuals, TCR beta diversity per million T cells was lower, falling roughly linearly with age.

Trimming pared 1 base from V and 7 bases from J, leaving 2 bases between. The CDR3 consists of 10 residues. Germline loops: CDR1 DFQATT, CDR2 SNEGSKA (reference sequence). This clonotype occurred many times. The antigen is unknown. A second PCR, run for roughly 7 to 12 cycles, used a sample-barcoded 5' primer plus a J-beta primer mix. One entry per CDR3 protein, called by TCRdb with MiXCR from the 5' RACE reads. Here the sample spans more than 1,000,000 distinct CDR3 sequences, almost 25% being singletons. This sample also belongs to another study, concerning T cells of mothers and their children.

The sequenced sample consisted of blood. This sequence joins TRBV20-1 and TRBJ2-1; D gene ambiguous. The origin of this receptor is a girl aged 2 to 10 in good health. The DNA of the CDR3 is TGCAGTGCTAGAGTTAATGAGCAGTTCTTC. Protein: CSARVNEQFF.